The clone carrying this TCR beta chain was observed at least ten times. Its antigen is unidentified. This sample is part of a study of Graves' ophthalmopathy and Graves' hyperthyroidism. Study-wide results and limits: Blood contained most expanded thyroid clonotypes exceeding 0.001 frequency. Sensitivity reached less than 71% and specificity approximately 72% when the model predicted ophthalmopathy progression. Discriminating ophthalmopathy from stable hyperthyroidism, a 13-signature model attained a sensitivity of 85% to 90% and a specificity of approximately 81%.

RNA served as the template for amplifying TCR beta CDR3 regions. An initial RT-PCR round employing HTBI primers preceded a second-round multiplex PCR. MiXCR, applied by TCRdb to the multiplex PCR reads, yields one record per CDR3 protein. The profile shows about half a million distinct CDR3 sequences, approximately 14% of them singletons. Germline CDR1 reads MNHNS; CDR2 reads SASEGT. Trimming left V 6 bases short and J 3 bases short, with 15 bases between. This CDR3 contains 14 residues. Certain patients, namely those with other autoimmune diseases, uncontrolled infections, pregnancy or lactation, were excluded.

The clonotype originates from a woman aged 25 to 39 with Graves' ophthalmopathy. The sample comprised blood. The chain recombines TRBV6-1 with TRBJ2-7, with D perhaps being TRBD1 or TRBD2 (5 bases each). The CDR3: CASRKSRDRYEQYF. The CDR3 nucleotides read TGTGCCAGCAGGAAGAGCCGGGACCGCTACGAGCAGTACTTC.